This TCR beta chain was documented in a study of blood T cell repertoires in COVID-19. Whole-study context: Spain, Italy and the United States supplied samples that represented acute and convalescent COVID-19.

TCRdb's copy holds only in-frame clones and misses some; the assay was immunoSEQ multiplex PCR. The sample includes roughly 81,000 clones, 87% of them seen just once. Sequencing was performed on peripheral blood. This clonotype was obtained from a man aged 30-40 years with acute or convalescent COVID-19.

CDR3 protein: CASSLDSSGGQETQYF. CDR3 nucleotides: TGTGCCAGCAGCTTAGATAGTAGCGGTGGCCAAGAGACCCAGTACTTC. The V call is TRBV11-2, the J call TRBJ2-5; tentative D call: TRBD2 (6 bases). The CDR3 totals 16 residues. Germline-derived CDR1 and CDR2 are SGHAT and FQNNGV. The germline V and J ends were trimmed by 0 bases and 1 base, with 12 bases remaining between them.